These 25 T cell receptor beta chains originate from one sample sequenced in a study of tumor and adjacent non-tumor tissue in lung cancer (dated by TCRdb to the late 2010s). The library came from multiplex PCR. Sequencing used an Illumina HiSeq 2500. TCRbeta libraries were constructed through three rounds of nested PCR with primers (Table S4) according to protocols modified from ARM-PCR. Using fastp at Q25 and MiXCR, TCRdb reprocessed the public reads and kept productive beta chains. Duplicate CDR3 protein sequences are folded into a single record with the most common DNA and genes. The sample includes roughly 75,000 distinct CDR3 sequences, with roughly 75% observed a single time. 28% of the sample goes to the ten largest clones. RNA was extracted from bulk unsorted tissue and checked for quality with a NanoDrop ND-1000 and an Agilent 2100. The normal lung samples consisted of distant non-tumor tissue collected more than 3 cm from the tumor edge.

The sample taken for sequencing was distant non-tumor lung tissue. The receptors stem from a woman between 45 and 65 years old with non-small cell lung cancer.

With respect to this clonotype: In this CDR3 the conserved last residue, phenylalanine or tryptophan, is missing, so a read error is likely. The V call is TRBV11-2, the J call TRBJ2-7; TRBD2 might be the D (5 bases). V was clipped by 5 bases and J by 1 base, with 15 bases between them. The length of the CDR3 is 15 residues. CDR1 is SGHAT and CDR2 is FQNNGV in the germline V gene. CDR3 in DNA: TGTGCCAGCAGCCCTTGGGCTAGCACTTCCTACGAGCAGTACCTC. Protein sequence: CASSPWASTSYEQYL.

This clonotype is classed as medium-sized. The chain recombines TRBV11-2 with TRBJ2-1, with D tentatively TRBD1 (6 bases). In germline, CDR1 is SGHAT, CDR2 FQNNGV. V shed 1 base and J shed 2 bases, with 9 bases lying between them. The CDR3 totals 15 residues. The CDR3 spells CASSLGQAPYNEQFF. The CDR3 bases are TGTGCCAGCAGCTTAGGACAGGCCCCCTACAATGAGCAGTTCTTC.

There are many counts of this clonotype. This chain uses TRBV4-1 with TRBJ2-1, with 11 bases identical to TRBD2. The CDR3 is made up of 16 amino acids. CDR1 is MGHRA, CDR2 YSYEKL, per germline. The V gene end was trimmed by 4 bases and the J gene end by 5 bases; junction bases not matched to a gene: 7. The CDR3 here is CASSLLTSGIHNEQFF. The CDR3 DNA follows: TGCGCCAGCAGCCTCCTGACTAGCGGGATCCACAATGAGCAGTTCTTC.

The V gene is TRBV11-2, the J gene TRBJ2-1; 7 bases match TRBD2. The CDR3 spans 17 residues. Trimming at V came to 7 bases and at J to 0 bases, leaving 12 bases not matched to a gene. Germline V gene data show CDR1 as SGHAT and CDR2 as FQNNGV. This chain's CDR3 is CASIPEGGGCSYNEQFF. The DNA for the CDR3 is TGTGCCAGCATCCCAGAGGGCGGGGGATGCTCCTACAATGAGCAGTTCTTC.

The genes are TRBV18 and TRBJ2-7, with 11 bases fitting TRBD2. CDR1 KGHSH and CDR2 LQKENI come from the germline V gene. The CDR3 covers 14 residues. V was pared by 5 bases and J by 7 bases, with 7 bases of the junction left unmatched. The CDR3 spells CASSGTSGGVEQYF. The CDR3 DNA reads as TGTGCCAGCTCAGGGACTAGCGGAGGTGTAGAGCAGTACTTC.

As regards this clonotype: The junction shows a germline mismatch at one end, possibly a read error. The V gene is TRBV20-1, the J gene TRBJ2-7; tentative D call: TRBD2 (6 bases). Germline V lookup: CDR1 DFQATT, CDR2 SNEGSKA (reference sequence). The CDR3 spans 14 residues. The CDR3 is CSASREDTDYEQYF. The CDR3 coding sequence is TGCAGTGCTAGCCGAGAAGACACGGACTATGAGCAATACTTC.

This chain links TRBV19 with TRBJ2-1, with D unclear. This CDR3 comprises 14 residues. The ends were cut back, 7 bases at V and 6 bases at J, with 16 bases in the middle. Germline V lookup: CDR1 LNHDA, CDR2 SQIVND (reference sequence). Here the CDR3 reads CASNPFTSSNEQFF. CDR3 coding DNA: TGTGCCAGTAACCCTTTCACCAGTTCCAATGAGCAGTTCTTC.

The V gene is TRBV7-8, the J gene TRBJ1-1; D call uncertain. Looked up from germline, CDR1 is SGHVS and CDR2 is FQNEAQ. The CDR3 has 12 amino acids. Trimming removed 5 bases from V and 10 bases from J, with 14 bases in between. CDR3 loop: CASSRPRDLAFF. The CDR3 DNA follows: TGTGCCAGCAGCCGTCCGCGGGATTTAGCTTTCTTT.

For this clonotype: This sequence may be a read error, since a much larger clone differs from it by one base. The gene calls are TRBV12-3 or TRBV12-4 and TRBJ1-4; possibly TRBD1 for D (5 bases). V lost 5 bases to trimming and J lost 3 bases, with 13 bases between them. The CDR3 sequence is 15 residues long. CDR3 nucleotide sequence: TGTGCCAGCAGTACCCGGACAACATCTAATGAAAAACTGTTTTTT. Amino acids: CASSTRTTSNEKLFF.

Regarding this clonotype: A read error may produce the germline difference seen at one junction end. The V call is TRBV11-2, the J call TRBJ2-7; maybe TRBD1 (6 bases). Germline CDR1 reads SGHAT; CDR2 reads FQNNGV. The CDR3 loop spans 15 amino acids. The CDR3, as DNA: TGTGCCAGCAGCTTAGGAGGGGGTCTCTACCACGAGCGGTACTTC. It yields the protein CASSLGGGLYHERYF.

Regarding this clonotype: One junction end disagrees with the germline gene, perhaps due to a read error. V and J are TRBV20-1 and TRBJ2-3; D possibly corresponds to TRBD2 (6 bases). Per germline, CDR1 DFQATT and CDR2 SNEGSKA (reference sequence). The CDR3 has 17 residues. CDR3 DNA sequence: TGCAGTGCCCAACCGTCCGGCGGAACCTCTAGCGCAGATACGCAGTACTTT. It yields the protein CSAQPSGGTSSADTQYF.

Of note for this clonotype: Compared with germline, one end of the junction differs, possibly owing to a read error. In DNA form, the CDR3 reads TGTGCCATCAACTTGGAGGCGTCGAACACCGGGGAGATGTTTTTT. As protein: CAINLEASNTGEMFF. The chain recombines TRBV7-8 with TRBJ2-2; tentative D call: TRBD2 (5 bases). The CDR3 is made up of 15 amino acids. The germline gives CDR1 SGHVS, CDR2 FQNEAQ.

To note about this clonotype: A clone one base away is much larger, so this may be a read error. This CDR3 fails to terminate in the conserved phenylalanine or tryptophan, so it likely reflects a read error. V gene TRBV4-3 combines with J gene TRBJ2-7; D gene ambiguous. This CDR3 is built from 15 residues. The germline CDR1 and CDR2 sequences are LGHNA and YSLEER. V was shortened by 0 bases and J by 4 bases, with 13 bases between the two germline ends. This CDR3 reads CASSQDLTARYEQYL. As DNA, the CDR3 is TGCGCCAGCAGCCAAGATCTTACAGCTAGGTACGAGCAGTACTTA.

Points on this clonotype: The junction and the germline gene differ at one end; a read error may be behind it. In DNA form, the CDR3 reads TGTGCCAGTAGCCAAGATAGTAACTGGAACTCCCGCCGCGAGCAGTACTTC. Translation: CASSQDSNWNSRREQYF. V and J are TRBV14 and TRBJ2-7; D is unclear. This CDR3 spans 17 amino acids. Germline V CDR1 and CDR2: SGHDN, FVKESK. The whole variable domain, filled in from reference TRBV14 and TRBJ2-7, reads EAGVTQFPSHSVIEKGQTVTLRCDPISGHDNLYWYRRVMGKEIKFLLHFVKESKQDESGMPNNRFLAERTGGTYSTLKVQPAELEDSGVYFCASSQDSNWNSRREQYFGPGTRLTVT.

Sample share makes this clonotype medium-sized (0.01 to 0.1%). V and J are TRBV11-2 and TRBJ2-1; TRBD1 might be the D (6 bases). CDR1 is SGHAT and CDR2 is FQNNGV in the germline V gene. The V end lost 3 bases, the J end lost 4 bases, and 13 bases lay between the germline ends. The CDR3 is 15 amino acids. CDR3 residues: CASSLGALGYNEQFF. In DNA, the CDR3 is TGTGCCAGCAGCTTGGGGGCGCTGGGTTACAATGAGCAGTTCTTC.

Remarks on this clonotype: The CDR3 ends on some other residue instead of the conserved phenylalanine or tryptophan, so this is likely a read error. This chain connects TRBV28 to TRBJ2-1; D is unclear. This CDR3 region has 14 residues. Germline assignment: CDR1 MDHEN and CDR2 SYDVKM. The DNA for the CDR3 is TGTGCCAGCAGTAAGCAGGCCCTCTACAATGAACAGTTCTCC. The encoded protein is CASSKQALYNEQFS.

Regarding this clonotype: No conserved phenylalanine or tryptophan ends this CDR3, so it is likely a read error. The chain combines TRBV20-1 with TRBJ2-2; a possible D gene is TRBD1 (6 bases). This CDR3 is built from 15 residues. The germline V gene has CDR1 DFQATT and CDR2 SNEGSKA (reference sequence). The CDR3 reads CSTRSSTGITGELFY. The CDR3 DNA follows: TGCAGTACTAGATCCTCTACAGGGATCACCGGGGAGCTGTTTTAT.

Turning to this clonotype: A single base separates this from a much larger clone, so it may be a read error. V gene TRBV20-1 combines with J gene TRBJ2-1; D is undetermined. Germline V gives CDR1 DFQATT, CDR2 SNEGSKA (reference sequence). The CDR3 covers 15 residues. CDR3 sequence: CRAPTKGGSYNEQFF. CDR3 bases: TGCCGTGCACCTACAAAGGGCGGTTCCTACAATGAGCAGTTCTTC.

This clonotype was observed a handful of times. The rearrangement joins TRBV5-4 to TRBJ2-2; TRBD1 agrees at 11 bases. CDR3 length: 16 amino acids. Germline CDR1 is SGHNT and CDR2 is YYREEE (reference sequence). J gave up 4 bases and V 7 bases, and 9 bases lay outside the gene matches. The CDR3 here is CASQPQGQGGTGELFF. The CDR3 nucleotides are TGTGCCAGCCAGCCACAGGGACAGGGGGGCACCGGGGAGCTGTTTTTT.

Notes on this clonotype: Compared with germline, one end of the junction differs, possibly owing to a read error. The CDR3: CSDRDPLAEYNEQFF. The CDR3 DNA reads as TGCAGTGATAGAGATCCTCTAGCAGAGTACAATGAGCAGTTCTTC. The chain links TRBV20-1 to TRBJ2-1; D possibly corresponds to TRBD2 (5 bases). Germline CDR1 and CDR2: DFQATT and SNEGSKA (reference sequence). The CDR3 loop spans 15 amino acids.

As to this clonotype: A junction boundary mismatches the germline segment, possibly from a read error. The CDR3 region has the DNA TGTACCAGCAGCTTAGGAGAGGACGTGGAGCAGTACTTC. Encoded protein: CTSSLGEDVEQYF. The rearrangement links TRBV11-2 to TRBJ2-7; D gene uncertain. CDR3 length: 13 amino acids. Germline assignment: CDR1 SGHAT and CDR2 FQNNGV. Looking up the rest from reference TRBV11-2 and TRBJ2-7 gives the full variable domain: EAGVAQSPRYKIIEKRQSVAFWCNPISGHATLYWYQQILGQGPKLLIQFQNNGVVDDSQLPKDRFSAERLKGVDSTLKIQPAKLEDSAVYLCTSSLGEDVEQYFGPGTRLTVT.

A few counts support this clonotype. A much more abundant neighbour one base away suggests this may be a read error. The DNA of the CDR3 is TGTGCCAGCAGTGAAGGACTTTGGGCGGGGGAGCAGTTCTTC. Translated: CASSEGLWAGEQFF. The chain is built from TRBV6-1 and TRBJ2-1; D is possibly TRBD2 (6 bases). Germline V lookup: CDR1 MNHNS, CDR2 SASEGT. Trimming took 1 base from V and 10 from J, leaving 14 bases between them. The CDR3 contains 14 residues.

Notes on this clonotype: Because the CDR3 is missing its conserved closing phenylalanine or tryptophan, this is likely a read error. The chain recombines TRBV12-3 or TRBV12-4 with TRBJ1-5, with D uncertain. The CDR3 runs 15 residues. The chain's CDR3 is CASSFAPASNQAQHL. For the CDR3, the DNA is TGTGCCAGCAGTTTTGCTCCGGCGAGCAATCAGGCCCAGCATCTT.

A remark on this clonotype: One end of the junction fails to match germline, which may point to a read error. V and J are TRBV29-1 and TRBJ2-5; 11 bases map to TRBD2. The V gene's germline CDR1 is SQVTM and CDR2 ANQGSEA. The CDR3 has 16 amino acids. CDR3 sequence reads: CSVAVNSGRVVETQKF. CDR3 DNA sequence: TGCAGCGTTGCGGTCAATAGCGGGAGGGTTGTGGAGACTCAGAAATTC.

The table lists this clonotype with many counts. V gene TRBV28 combines with J gene TRBJ2-3, with TRBD1 matching 7 bases. The CDR3 extends over 14 amino acids. V lost 5 bases, J lost 10 bases, and 12 bases stayed unmatched. The germline gives CDR1 MDHEN, CDR2 SYDVKM. The CDR3 loop reads CASSTPGQPEAQYF. Written as DNA, the CDR3 is TGTGCCAGCAGTACTCCGGGACAGCCGGAGGCGCAGTATTTT.